This T cell receptor (beta chain) is from a study of blood T cell repertoires in COVID-19 (dated by TCRdb to the early 2020s). Background on the whole study: Collaborator samples came from the United States, Italy and Spain and covered acute and convalescent phases of COVID-19. Deeply sampled blood TCRbeta repertoires from subjects exposed to, actively infected with, or recovered from COVID-19 were included in the dataset. The prospective study material was composed of cDNA or gDNA derived from T cells, B-cell-depleted T cells, or PBMCs. A freely available public database, intended as a resource for researchers studying the immune response to SARS-CoV-2, is where the repertoires were released. Samples came from the ongoing ImmuneRACE study (first 160 participants) plus 1,254 subjects from 6 global collaborators. HLA class I and class II types, where available, came from metadata supplied by the sample provider rather than from assay-based typing. Nearly every sample came with metadata listing a de-identified subject ID, COVID-19 status, age in years and sex. The research as a whole found: The quantity of clinical and demographic metadata differed by source and by participant and was supplied without curation.

The collaborating institutions used their own protocols to collect whole blood in K2EDTA tubes. For TCRbeta analysis, collaborators shipped samples as frozen whole blood, isolated PBMCs, or DNA extracted from either of those sample types. TCRbeta CDR3 regions were amplified from genomic DNA using the immunoSEQ Assay, a bias-controlled multiplex PCR. Processing in the source paper ran as follows. The number of nucleated cells in each sample was estimated by amplification of reference gene primers within the assay. Sequence reads were collapsed and filtered to measure the absolute abundance of every unique TCRbeta CDR3 rearrangement. For each sample, productive Simpson clonality was calculated as the square root of Simpson's diversity index over productive rearrangements. In TCRdb, the immuneACCESS table is reduced to in-frame sequences with V and J assigned. These tables do not hold every clone; where another copy was compared, an unresolved V gene accounts for under half, and the others remain unexplained. V and J calls and clone size are given by that table; D and trimming were obtained from the DNA. Recorded for this sample are over 200,000 clones; about 90% of them occurred a single time. The ten largest account for 1.5% to 2% of the sample.

To note about this clone: Its binding antigen is unknown. The input lacks base qualities; no much larger clone sits a single base away.

Based on the germline V gene, the CDR1 and CDR2 sequences are SGHDN and FVKESK. Spanning cysteine to phenylalanine, the CDR3 consists of 18 amino acids. The entry retains the CDR3 DNA only, 54 bases that are in frame from base 1. Trimming removed 0 bases from V and 1 base from J; the gene matches leave 6 bases unexplained. This clonotype was obtained from a man between 40 and 49 years old with active or convalescent COVID-19. The rearrangement combines TRBV14 with TRBJ1-1, and 12 bases in between align with TRBD1. The material sequenced was peripheral blood. The nucleotide sequence reads TGTGCCAGCAGCCAAGATCGGGGGACAGGGGGCTGGAACACTGAAGCTTTCTTT. Translated, this gives CASSQDRGTGGWNTEAFF. When the CDR3 is completed using the reference TRBV14 and TRBJ1-1 genes on either side, the full variable domain is EAGVTQFPSHSVIEKGQTVTLRCDPISGHDNLYWYRRVMGKEIKFLLHFVKESKQDESGMPNNRFLAERTGGTYSTLKVQPAELEDSGVYFCASSQDRGTGGWNTEAFFGQGTRLTVV.